The 4 T cell receptor beta chains below come from one sample, sequenced in a study of T-cell reconstitution after alpha-beta-depleted transplantation in children. Preparation of the TCRbeta library was carried out with unique molecular identifiers. MiXCR was run by TCRdb on the PCR reads, yielding one entry per CDR3 protein. The sample carries 400,000 to 450,000 distinct CDR3 sequences, around two fifths recorded once. The sequences come from PBMCs, collected before TCRalphabeta/CD19-depleted stem cell transplant. Source of these receptors: a girl under 10 years old with aplastic anemia, due to receive a stem cell transplant.

This clonotype has a handful of counts. The J gene is TRBJ1-5, the V gene TRBV20-1; no definite D call. The CDR3 consists of 16 residues. V was pared by 5 bases and J by 5 bases, with 22 bases between. Germline CDR1 is DFQATT and CDR2 is SNEGSKA (reference sequence). The CDR3 bases are TGCAGTGCTGTCGCCCGGTTGAGTTTGGCCCATCAGCCCCAGCATTTT. This encodes CSAVARLSLAHQPQHF.

The rearrangement links TRBV20-1 to TRBJ2-3, with a tentative D call TRBD2 (6 bases). V was shortened by 5 bases and J by 1 base, with 22 bases between the two germline ends. CDR3 length equals 17 residues. The V gene's germline CDR1 is DFQATT and CDR2 SNEGSKA (reference sequence). The CDR3 region has the DNA TGCAGTGCTCCTATCACCCTTAGCGGAAGAGGCACAGATACGCAGTATTTT. This translates into CSAPITLSGRGTDTQYF.

This clonotype appeared many times. The J gene is TRBJ2-2, the V gene TRBV7-6; 7 bases line up with TRBD1. The CDR3 sequence is 17 residues long. Germline loops: CDR1 SGHVS, CDR2 FNYEAQ. V lost 0 bases, J lost 4 bases, and 8 bases stayed unmatched. CDR3 in DNA: TGTGCCAGCAGCTTAGCGCTGGCGACAGGGCTCACCGGGGAGCTGTTTTTT. Its protein is CASSLALATGLTGELFF.

The rearrangement links TRBV5-1 to TRBJ2-3; maybe TRBD1 (6 bases). Trimming took 0 bases from V and 0 from J, leaving 11 bases between them. The length of the CDR3 is 16 residues. Per the germline V gene, CDR1 is SGHRS and CDR2 is YFSETQ. The CDR3 protein is CASSLERGISTDTQYF. CDR3 DNA sequence: TGCGCCAGCAGCTTGGAGAGGGGGATCAGCACAGATACGCAGTATTTT.